Sequencing of this T cell receptor (beta chain) was carried out in a study of tumor-infiltrating lymphocytes in primary liver carcinoma. Study information: Samples yielded about 3.5 to 8 million productive TCRbeta reads, similar across tissue types. Findings and caveats of the study: It was tumor-adjacent and tumor-blood pairs that overlapped less than tumor region pairs did.

Making TCR beta cDNA involved approximately 0.5 ug total RNA and a constant-region primer. Amplification in three nested multiplex PCR rounds with slightly modified ARM-PCR gave rise to TCR beta libraries. A C-beta reverse primer was combined with TRBV1-TRBV30 forward primers in the first two PCR rounds, and each round had about 10 cycles. TCRdb reanalysed the multiplex PCR reads using MiXCR and keeps one entry per CDR3 protein. Found here are about 180,000 distinct CDR3 sequences, over 50% of them singletons; the top ten hold 72%. CDR3 length equals 15 residues. Trimming at V came to 5 bases and at J to 9 bases, leaving 6 bases not matched to a gene. The germline gives CDR1 MNHEY, CDR2 SVGAGI. Germline DNA was extracted alongside blood RNA, which was obtained from unsorted whole blood. This clonotype was seen many times. Its antigen is unidentified.

The V call is TRBV6-5, the J call TRBJ2-1; TRBD2 aligns across 14 bases. This receptor was obtained from a man aged 35-49 years with primary liver carcinoma and hepatitis B virus infection. The specimen was peripheral blood. This CDR3 is CASSPGLAGVSEQFF. CDR3 coding DNA: TGTGCCAGCAGTCCGGGACTAGCGGGAGTCAGTGAGCAGTTCTTC.